This record concerns one TCR beta chain sequence. This receptor's antigen is unknown. Base qualities are not recorded, but no much larger clone differs from it by a single base. The sample belongs to a study of beta chain features in type 1 diabetes (dated by TCRdb to 2016 to 2019). Turning to the overall study: Mean age, gender distribution, total cell number and subset yield were not different between patients and healthy donors. A total of roughly 100 million sorted cells were examined across all samples, and RNA yield correlated strongly with the number of cells per subset. In the study, TCRB repertoires of sorted circulating CD4+ T cell subsets from recently diagnosed type 1 diabetes patients were compared with those of matched healthy donors. Regulatory and stem cell-like memory subsets were obtained from only 8 patients and about 8 healthy donors, while naive and central memory subsets were obtained from all 30 or so donors. The study at large found these results: In all four CD4+ subsets, TCRB CDR3 length was moderately but significantly shorter in type 1 diabetes patients. The naive, central memory and regulatory TCRB repertoires appeared to resemble one another more closely among patients than among healthy donors. Shorter templates might be favored by PCR, yet because patient and control samples were amplified and corrected together, any such skew would affect both groups equally. At VDJ recombination sites, patients with type 1 diabetes made fewer insertions and deleted more nucleotides, a pattern implying thymic rearrangement abnormalities. Because small numbers of individuals were included in the HLA sub-analyses, any influence of HLA type on TCRB rearrangement was left unresolved. Because cDNA was sequenced instead of genomic DNA, activated cells with high expression could be over-represented, although the groups did not differ in activation or CD3 levels.

CDR1 and CDR2 were assigned from the germline V gene as KGHSH and LQKENI. The CDR3 runs 12 residues from the cysteine to the phenylalanine. The DNA shown is the 36-base CDR3, in frame from base 1. V loses 3 bases, J loses 7 bases, and the germline ends lie 7 bases apart. All of the isolated RNA was reverse transcribed with the High Capacity cDNA Reverse Transcription Kit, so expressed TCRB transcripts were sequenced. Naive, central memory and regulatory T cell samples underwent deep immunoSEQ sequencing, averaging around 3.7 million total reads per sample. Sorted cells were lysed in RLT buffer and RNA was extracted with DNase-treated RNeasy Micro or Mini kits, depending on cell number. To prevent cross-contamination, each cell subset was processed individually, whereas patient and healthy donor samples were processed jointly. The immunoSEQ multiplex PCR was used to amplify TCRB sequences from cDNA, generating 87-bp fragments that spanned the CDR3 region. The amplicons were sequenced using the Illumina HiSeq platform. As for how the authors treated the data: Synthetic template baselines were used to correct PCR bias computationally, reads within Hamming distance 2 were collapsed, and singletons that could not be merged were discarded. Reads were aligned to IMGT to assign V, D and J genes, CDR3 length, and insertions or deletions at six rearrangement sites. Within each subset, clonotype counts were normalized to sorted cell number, and only after that were true diversity and Gini coefficients computed with the tcR R package. The overlap coefficient, calculated on TCRB nucleotide sequences, was used to quantify repertoire sharing. Out-of-frame TCRB sequences from naive cells were analyzed to stand in for the pre-selection repertoire. TCRdb provides this immuneACCESS table in a form limited to in-frame rearrangements. Some clones are lacking; in checked studies, under half of them reflect an unresolved V gene, and why the rest are absent is not known. From that table come the V and J calls and clone size; the DNA was used to work out D and trimming. Recorded for this sample are hundreds of thousands of clones; 13% to 15% of them occurred a single time. Clones ranked in the top ten supply 0.017% of the sample.

Each donor gave one peripheral blood draw, averaging approximately 0.12 L, which was collected into heparinised tubes. Naive, central memory, regulatory and stem cell-like memory CD4+ T cells were sorted on a BD FACSAria II using a panel including CD45RO, CCR7, CD25, CD127, CD95 and CD27. All sorted populations exceeded 95% purity. Right away, PBMCs were isolated by Lymphoprep density gradient centrifugation and were stained directly, with no culture step. To minimize batch effects, samples were stained and sorted in pairs, one healthy donor with one patient per experiment. This sequence was found in a man younger than 40 with type 1 diabetes. Recombination linked TRBV18 to TRBJ2-1, with the D gene not confidently named. The sample was naive CD4+ T cells from blood. The cell subset or site label for this specimen denotes: true naive CD4+ T cells. The DNA sequence is TGTGCCAGCTCACCCCCCAATAATGAGCAGTTCTTC. Its translation is CASSPPNNEQFF.